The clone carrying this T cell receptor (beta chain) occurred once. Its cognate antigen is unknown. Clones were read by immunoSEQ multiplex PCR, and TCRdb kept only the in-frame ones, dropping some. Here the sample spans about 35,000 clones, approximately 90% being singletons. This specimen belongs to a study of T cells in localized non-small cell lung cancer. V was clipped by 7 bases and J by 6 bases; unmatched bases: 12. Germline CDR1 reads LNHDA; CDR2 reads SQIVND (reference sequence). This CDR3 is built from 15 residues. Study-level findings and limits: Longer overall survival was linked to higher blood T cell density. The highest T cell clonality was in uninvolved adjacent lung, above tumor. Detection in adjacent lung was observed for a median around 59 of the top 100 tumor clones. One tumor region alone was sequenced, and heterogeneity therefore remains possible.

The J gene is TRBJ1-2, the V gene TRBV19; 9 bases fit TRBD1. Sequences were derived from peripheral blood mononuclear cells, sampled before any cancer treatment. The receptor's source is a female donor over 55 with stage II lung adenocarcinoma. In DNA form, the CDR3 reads TGTGCCAGTACTATCCTCGCGGGACAGGGTCATGGCTACACCTTC. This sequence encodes CASTILAGQGHGYTF.